A selection of T cell receptor beta chains follows, all from one sample in a study of identifying expanded T cells in peripheral blood. Data came from immunoSEQ multiplex PCR; TCRdb stores just in-frame clones and leaves some out. The sample carries 120,000 or so clones, approximately 84% recorded once. The specimen was blood. The receptor source for this set is a person between 18 and 70 years old in good health. The CDR3 runs from the conserved cysteine through the conserved F or W. D genes are given only for firm matches. The size field is filled for only some rows; it gives once, few, many or a size class.

>-|-|TRBJ2-2|TRBV27
TGTGCCAGCAGTTTAACAGGATCCGGGGAGCTGTTTTTT
CASSLTGSGELFF
>-|-|TRBJ2-3|TRBV4-1
TGCGCCAGCAGCCGATCCCTGGGGCAGCGAAGCACAGATACGCAGTATTTT
CASSRSLGQRSTDTQYF
>-|-|TRBJ2-6|TRBV11-2
TGTGCCAGCAAAGGTTGGCGCGGGGACCCTGGGGCCAACGTCCTGACTTTC
CASKGWRGDPGANVLTF
>-|-|TRBJ1-1|TRBV30
TGTGCCTGGAGGGAAGGGGGTCTCGAAGCTTTCTTT
CAWREGGLEAFF
>-|TRBD2|TRBJ2-3|TRBV6-1
TGTGCCAGCAGACCGGGACTAGGGACAGATACGCAGTATTTT
CASRPGLGTDTQYF
>-|-|TRBJ1-1|TRBV10-3
TGTGCCATCAGTGAAGATCAGGGTTGGAAAACTGAAGCTTTCTTT
CAISEDQGWKTEAFF
>-|-|TRBJ1-3|TRBV7-9
TGTGCCAGCAGCCTAGGGGGGACCATATATTTT
CASSLGGTIYF
>-|TRBD1|TRBJ1-2|TRBV29-1
TGCAGCGTTGCAGTTAGGAGGACAGGGGTTGTAGGCTACACCTTC
CSVAVRRTGVVGYTF
>-|-|TRBJ1-1|TRBV5-1
TGCGCCAGCAGCTCCATTTCGGGGGGGACCGTGATGAACACTGAAGCTTTCTTT
CASSSISGGTVMNTEAFF
>once|-|TRBJ1-5|TRBV5-5
TGTGCCAGCAGCTTGGCAGGGTTCAATCAGCCCCAGCATTTT
CASSLAGFNQPQHF
>few|-|TRBJ1-1|TRBV21-1
TGTGCCAACCGTACGGGACATCGAACCCTGAACACTGAAGCTTTCTTT
CANRTGHRTLNTEAFF
>-|TRBD1|TRBJ1-2|TRBV28
TGTGCCAGCAGTTGGGGCGGACAGGTTTATGGCTACACCTTC
CASSWGGQVYGYTF
>-|-|TRBJ2-2|TRBV9
TGTGCCAGCAGCGATCCGGGGACCGGGGAGCTGTTTTTT
CASSDPGTGELFF
>-|-|TRBJ1-3|TRBV18
TGTGCCAGCTCACTTCTGGGGGCCCCGGGAAACACCATATATTTT
CASSLLGAPGNTIYF
>-|-|TRBJ1-1|TRBV5-1
TGCGCCAGCAGCTTCGGCAGAGTTAACACTGAAGCTTTCTTT
CASSFGRVNTEAFF
>-|-|TRBJ2-7|TRBV19
TGTGCCAGTAGTAAGGTAGCGGAGTCCTACGAGCAGTACTTC
CASSKVAESYEQYF
>-|-|TRBJ1-2|TRBV7-9
TGTGCCAGCAGCCCCTCCGTCGGGGTGGGAGGCTACACCTTC
CASSPSVGVGGYTF
>-|-|TRBJ2-3|TRBV7-8
TGTGCCAGCAGTGAAAGGGCCGGAGCTAGCACAGATACGCAGTATTTT
CASSERAGASTDTQYF
>-|-|TRBJ2-3|TRBV19
TGTGCCAGTAGTACCCTCACAGATACGCAGTATTTT
CASSTLTDTQYF
>-|-|TRBJ1-5|TRBV18
TGTGCCAGCTCACCGGGGGGCAATCAGCCCCAGCATTTT
CASSPGGNQPQHF
>few|-|TRBJ1-2|TRBV2
TGTGCCAGCACCTTAGGGGTCAGTGGCTACACCTTC
CASTLGVSGYTF
>-|TRBD1|TRBJ2-1|TRBV7-9
TGTGCCAGCAGCCCCCGGGACAGATTAGTCGATGAGCAGTTCTTC
CASSPRDRLVDEQFF
>-|-|TRBJ1-5|TRBV6-6
TGTGCCAGCAGATTAAATAGCAATCAGCCCCAGCATTTT
CASRLNSNQPQHF
>-|-|TRBJ2-7|TRBV11-3
TGTGCCAGCAGCTTAGTGACGGCGCGCAACGAGCAGTACTTC
CASSLVTARNEQYF
>-|-|TRBJ2-3|TRBV2
TGTGCCAGCAGTGAAGTACCAGGCACAGATACGCAGTATTTT
CASSEVPGTDTQYF
>-|-|TRBJ2-5|TRBV5-6
TGTGCCAGCAGCTTAGGTCGGGAGACCCAGTACTTC
CASSLGRETQYF
>-|TRBD1|TRBJ2-7|TRBV7-9
TGTGCCAGCAGCTCTACCGGGACAGGGAGGTCCTACGAGCAGTACTTC
CASSSTGTGRSYEQYF
>-|-|TRBJ1-5|TRBV6-5
TGTGCCAGCAGTTCTGGGGGTTTTGGCCAGCCCCAGCATTTT
CASSSGGFGQPQHF
>-|-|TRBJ1-3|TRBV6-1
TGTGCCAGCAGTGAAGCGTACAGGGGAAACACCATATATTTT
CASSEAYRGNTIYF
>once|TRBD1|TRBJ1-5|TRBV6-5
TGTGCCAGCAGCGGGGGACAGTCCAATCAGCCCCAGCATTTT
CASSGGQSNQPQHF
>-|-|TRBJ1-2|TRBV19
TGTGCCAGTAATGAAAAGGGGGGGTCTATAAGCTACACCTTC
CASNEKGGSISYTF
>many|-|TRBJ2-4|TRBV14
TGTGCCAGCAGCCAAGAAGTCGGGGGAGCCAAAAACATTCAGTACTTC
CASSQEVGGAKNIQYF
>-|-|TRBJ1-5|TRBV7-2
TGTGCCAGCAGCTGGGGGGGCAATCAGCCCCAGCATTTT
CASSWGGNQPQHF
>-|TRBD1|TRBJ1-2|TRBV4-1
TGCGCCAGCAGCCAAGTCAACAGGGGGAAGGGCTACACCTTC
CASSQVNRGKGYTF
>few|-|TRBJ1-6|TRBV19
TGTGCCAGTAGTATATTGCCAGGTTATAATTCACCCCTCCACTTT
CASSILPGYNSPLHF
>-|-|TRBJ1-4|TRBV5-4
TGTGCCAGCAGCTTGGGCGGGCCCAGGACGGCTGAAAAACTGTTTTTT
CASSLGGPRTAEKLFF
>-|TRBD2|TRBJ2-3|TRBV30
TGTGCCTGGGGAAAGCGGGGGGGCAGGGATACGCAGTATTTT
CAWGKRGGRDTQYF
>-|-|TRBJ2-3|TRBV6-4
TGTGCCAGCAGTGATCGGGTCCGAGATACGCAGTATTTT
CASSDRVRDTQYF